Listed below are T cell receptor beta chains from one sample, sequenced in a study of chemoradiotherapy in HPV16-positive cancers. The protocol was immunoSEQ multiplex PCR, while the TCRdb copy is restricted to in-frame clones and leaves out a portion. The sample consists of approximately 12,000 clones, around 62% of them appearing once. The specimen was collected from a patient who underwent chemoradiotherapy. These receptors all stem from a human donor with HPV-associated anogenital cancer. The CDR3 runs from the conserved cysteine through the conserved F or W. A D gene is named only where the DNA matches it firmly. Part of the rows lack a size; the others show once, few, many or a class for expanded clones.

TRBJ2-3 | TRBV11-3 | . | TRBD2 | CASSRPLAGALKDTQYF | TGTGCCAGCAGCCGCCCCCTAGCGGGGGCCCTCAAGGATACGCAGTATTTT
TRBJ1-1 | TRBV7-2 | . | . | CASSPTDEVAALF | TGTGCCAGCAGCCCCACCGACGAAGTGGCAGCTCTATTT
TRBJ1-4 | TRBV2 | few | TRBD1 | CASSPRGGKEKLFF | TGTGCCAGCAGCCCACGAGGGGGCAAGGAAAAACTGTTTTTT
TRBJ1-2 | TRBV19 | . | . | CASSSLARVNGYTF | TGTGCCAGTAGCTCTTTGGCCAGGGTGAACGGCTACACCTTC
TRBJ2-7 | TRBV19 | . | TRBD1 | CASSRGQGAYEQYF | TGTGCCAGTAGTCGGGGACAGGGGGCTTACGAGCAGTACTTC
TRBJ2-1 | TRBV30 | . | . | CAWSASGGYNEQFF | TGTGCCTGGAGTGCAAGCGGAGGGTACAATGAGCAGTTCTTC
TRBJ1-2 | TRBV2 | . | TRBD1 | CASKGAIRYGYTF | TGTGCCAGCAAGGGGGCGATCCGGTACGGCTACACCTTC
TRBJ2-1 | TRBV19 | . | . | CASSKAISYNEQFF | TGTGCCAGTAGTAAAGCGATCTCCTACAATGAGCAGTTCTTC
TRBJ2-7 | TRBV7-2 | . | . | CASSLEIPGAYEQYF | TGTGCCAGCAGCTTAGAGATCCCGGGGGCCTACGAGCAGTACTTC
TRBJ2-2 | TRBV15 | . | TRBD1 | CATSRATGSNTGELFF | TGTGCCACCAGCAGGGCGACAGGGTCGAACACCGGGGAGCTGTTTTTT
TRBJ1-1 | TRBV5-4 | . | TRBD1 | CASGTELNTEAFF | TGTGCCAGTGGGACAGAATTGAACACTGAAGCTTTCTTT
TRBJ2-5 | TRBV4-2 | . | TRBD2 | CASSQELQAGGLLGVQETQYF | TGTGCCAGCAGCCAAGAGTTACAAGCGGGAGGGCTCCTGGGGGTCCAAGAGACCCAGTACTTC
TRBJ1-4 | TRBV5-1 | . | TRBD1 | CASSFGTGPNEKLFF | TGCGCCAGCAGTTTCGGGACAGGGCCTAATGAAAAACTGTTTTTT
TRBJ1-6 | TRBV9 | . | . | CASSVGGDSPLHF | TGTGCCAGCAGCGTAGGGGGGGATTCACCCCTCCACTTT
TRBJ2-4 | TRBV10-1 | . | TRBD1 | CASSGRKQGARAKNIQYF | TGCGCCAGCAGTGGGAGAAAGCAGGGGGCGCGGGCCAAAAACATTCAGTACTTC
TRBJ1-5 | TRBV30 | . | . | CAWSRTEYQPQHF | TGTGCCTGGAGTCGGACAGAGTATCAGCCCCAGCATTTT
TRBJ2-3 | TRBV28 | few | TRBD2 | CASSSPTSRTQYF | TGTGCCAGCAGTTCCCCGACTAGCCGTACGCAGTATTTT
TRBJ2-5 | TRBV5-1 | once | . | CASSLRGLSQETQYF | TGCGCCAGCAGCTTGCGCGGCCTGTCCCAAGAGACCCAGTACTTC
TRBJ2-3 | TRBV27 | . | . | CASSLRSKADTQYF | TGTGCCAGCAGTCTCCGCTCCAAGGCAGATACGCAGTATTTT
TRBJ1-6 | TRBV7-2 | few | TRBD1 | CASSRKGQAQGSPLHF | TGTGCCAGCAGCCGAAAAGGACAGGCCCAGGGATCACCCCTCCACTTT
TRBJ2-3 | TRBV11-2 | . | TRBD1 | CASTLGGQGNTDTQYF | TGTGCCAGCACCCTAGGGGGCCAGGGAAACACAGATACGCAGTATTTT
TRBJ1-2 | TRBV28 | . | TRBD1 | CASSPVGQYGYTF | TGTGCCAGCAGTCCCGTGGGACAGTATGGCTACACCTTC
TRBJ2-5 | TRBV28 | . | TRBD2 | CASGGGQETQYF | TGTGCCAGCGGGGGGGGCCAAGAGACCCAGTACTTC
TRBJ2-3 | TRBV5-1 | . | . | CASSLDRTDTQYF | TGCGCCAGCAGCTTGGATCGGACAGATACGCAGTATTTT
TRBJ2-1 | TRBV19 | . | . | CASGGGAANSYNEQFF | TGTGCCAGCGGAGGTGGGGCAGCTAACTCCTACAATGAGCAGTTCTTC
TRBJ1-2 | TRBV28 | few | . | CASSFLDGYTF | TGTGCCAGCTCCTTTCTAGATGGCTACACCTTC
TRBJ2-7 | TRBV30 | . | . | CAWSIQARHEQYF | TGTGCCTGGAGTATCCAGGCAAGGCACGAGCAGTACTTC
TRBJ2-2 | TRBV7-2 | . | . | CASSWDAFSYSSNTGELFF | TGTGCCAGCAGCTGGGACGCCTTCTCTTACTCATCGAACACCGGGGAGCTGTTTTTT
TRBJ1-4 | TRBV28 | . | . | CASSLGSRGREKLFF | TGTGCCAGCAGTTTAGGCTCGCGGGGGCGCGAAAAACTGTTTTTT
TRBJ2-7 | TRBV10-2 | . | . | CASSEYWMAGDPYEQYF | TGCGCCAGCAGTGAGTATTGGATGGCAGGGGATCCCTACGAGCAGTACTTC
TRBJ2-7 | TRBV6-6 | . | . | CASKPGRRTDEQYF | TGTGCCAGCAAACCGGGACGACGGACCGACGAGCAGTACTTC
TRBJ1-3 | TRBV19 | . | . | CASNKPPGRHSGNTIYF | TGTGCCAGTAACAAACCACCCGGGCGCCACTCTGGAAACACCATATATTTT
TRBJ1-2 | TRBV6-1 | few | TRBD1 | CASSEQDRGDYGYTF | TGTGCCAGCAGTGAACAGGACAGGGGGGACTATGGCTACACCTTC
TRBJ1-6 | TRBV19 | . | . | CASSEPGRNSPLHF | TGTGCCAGTAGTGAACCGGGCCGAAATTCACCCCTCCACTTT
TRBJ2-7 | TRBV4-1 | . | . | CASSQEETVNYEQYF | TGCGCCAGCAGCCAAGAGGAGACAGTAAACTACGAGCAGTACTTC
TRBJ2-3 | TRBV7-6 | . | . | CASSFSMDTQYF | TGTGCCAGCAGCTTTTCGATGGATACGCAGTATTTT
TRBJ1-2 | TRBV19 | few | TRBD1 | CASNPNRGASYGYTF | TGTGCCAGTAATCCCAACAGGGGGGCCAGCTATGGCTACACCTTC
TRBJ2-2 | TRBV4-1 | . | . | CASSQERGELFF | TGCGCCAGCAGCCAAGAACGCGGGGAGCTGTTTTTT
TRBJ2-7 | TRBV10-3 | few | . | CAISDSGKYAEQYF | TGTGCCATCAGTGATTCTGGGAAATACGCCGAGCAGTACTTC
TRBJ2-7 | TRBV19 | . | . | CASRSTGHYEQYF | TGTGCCAGTAGGTCGACAGGACACTACGAGCAGTACTTC
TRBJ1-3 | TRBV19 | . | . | CATDLGLPGAGNTIYF | TGTGCCACCGACTTGGGGCTCCCGGGGGCTGGAAACACCATATATTTT
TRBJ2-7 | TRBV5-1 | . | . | CASRTPGSSYEQYF | TGCGCCAGCCGCACTCCGGGGAGCTCCTACGAGCAGTACTTC
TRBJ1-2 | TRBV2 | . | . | CASSDTHNYGYTF | TGTGCCAGCAGTGATACACACAACTATGGCTACACCTTC
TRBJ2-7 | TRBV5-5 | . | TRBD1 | CASSWGQGARGEQYF | TGTGCCAGCAGCTGGGGACAGGGGGCGCGGGGCGAGCAGTACTTC
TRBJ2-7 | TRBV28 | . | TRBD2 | CASRTSGRYEQYF | TGTGCCAGCCGGACTAGCGGGAGATACGAGCAGTACTTC
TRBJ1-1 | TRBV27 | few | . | CASSPLTTAMLGTEAFF | TGTGCCAGCAGTCCTCTCACGACAGCTATGTTAGGCACTGAAGCTTTCTTT
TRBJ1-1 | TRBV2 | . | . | CASNYRVNTEAFF | TGTGCCAGCAACTATAGGGTGAACACTGAAGCTTTCTTT
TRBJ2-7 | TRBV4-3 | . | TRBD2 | CASSQVLAGGFSQQYF | TGCGCCAGCAGCCAAGTCCTAGCGGGAGGGTTCAGCCAGCAGTACTTC
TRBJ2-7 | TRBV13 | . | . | CASSLWGGGSLYF | .
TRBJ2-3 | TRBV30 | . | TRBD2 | CAWTVGTSGSTDTQYF | TGTGCCTGGACCGTGGGGACTAGCGGAAGCACAGATACGCAGTATTTT
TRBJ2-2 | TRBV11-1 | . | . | CASSPAAGANTGELFF | TGTGCCAGCAGCCCAGCGGCAGGGGCGAACACCGGGGAGCTGTTTTTT
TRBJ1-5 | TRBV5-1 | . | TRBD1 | CASRQGPGSNQPQHF | TGCGCCAGCAGACAGGGGCCAGGCAGCAATCAGCCCCAGCATTTT
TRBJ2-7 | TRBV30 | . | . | CAWNEGGVGEQYF | TGTGCCTGGAATGAGGGGGGAGTTGGGGAGCAGTACTTC
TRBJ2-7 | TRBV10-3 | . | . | CAISLGEGEQYF | TGTGCCATCAGTCTGGGGGAAGGCGAGCAGTACTTC
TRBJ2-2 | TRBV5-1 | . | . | CASSPRTMAGELFF | TGCGCCAGCAGCCCGCGGACGATGGCCGGGGAGCTGTTTTTT
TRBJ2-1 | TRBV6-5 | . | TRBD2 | CASSFDKASGSIEQFF | TGTGCCAGCAGTTTCGATAAGGCTAGCGGGAGTATTGAGCAGTTCTTC
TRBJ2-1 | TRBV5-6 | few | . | CASSLVRNEQFF | TGTGCCAGCAGCTTGGTGCGCAATGAGCAGTTCTTC
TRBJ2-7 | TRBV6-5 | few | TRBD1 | CATSRTGLPYEQYF | TGTGCCACCAGCAGGACAGGGCTTCCCTACGAGCAGTACTTC
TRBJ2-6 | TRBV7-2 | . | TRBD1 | CASSPQGASGANVLTF | TGTGCCAGCAGCCCACAGGGGGCGTCTGGGGCCAACGTCCTGACTTTC